The entry below gives a single TCR beta chain sequence along with its context. This CDR3 contains 14 residues. Germline V lookup: CDR1 MNHGY, CDR2 SAAAGT. Donors had localized lung adenocarcinoma, a non-small cell lung cancer. The entry originates in a study of CD4 and CD8 cells across lung adenocarcinoma regions. MiXCR was run by TCRdb on the PCR reads, yielding one entry per CDR3 protein. Among about 17,000 distinct CDR3 sequences, 46% were seen once, and the ten largest hold roughly 20%. Sequencing was performed on CD4+ T cells from the margin of a lung tumor. This sequence was found in a male donor with lung adenocarcinoma. The CD4 and CD8 labels of this study may be unreliable. The gene calls are TRBV6-8 and TRBJ2-4; TRBD1 matches at 8 bases. The DNA matches TRBJ2-3 better at its end, which makes the J call doubtful. CDR3 loop: CRVRGLCGKNTQYF. The CDR3 DNA reads TGTCGCGTCAGGGGGCTGTGCGGCAAAAACACTCAGTATTTT.